The subject of this entry is one TCR beta chain. The antigen is unknown. The source of the sample is a study of cytomegalovirus exposure and HLA in healthy donors. Across the study: It was reported in a later analysis that the roughly 120 validation repertoires used the same platform as the roughly 700 first-cohort repertoires.

V lost 9 bases and J 9 bases, leaving 18 bases between the germline ends. The germline gives CDR1 MNHEY, CDR2 SMNVEV (reference sequence). The CDR3 contains 13 residues. Libraries were prepared by immunoSEQ multiplex PCR; TCRdb keeps only in-frame clonotypes and omits some of them. The data show about 360,000 clones, with roughly 89% seen just once and roughly 0.75% held by the top ten. Study-wide results and limits: According to a subsequent analysis, TCR clusters identified in the first cohort showed a tendency to co-occur across the roughly 130 validation repertoires.

Sequenced input: PBMCs. The V gene is TRBV27, the J gene TRBJ2-1; the D gene is possibly TRBD1 (6 bases). The receptor comes from a woman aged 18-29 years in good health and CMV-seronegative. The CDR3: CASMRTEQREQFF. The CDR3 region has the DNA TGTGCCAGTATGCGGACAGAACAACGTGAGCAGTTCTTC.